A selection of T cell receptor beta chains follows, all from one sample in a study of blood T cell repertoires in COVID-19. The method was immunoSEQ multiplex PCR; TCRdb's version includes in-frame clones alone and lacks a portion of them. The sample lists about 280,000 clones, 70% to 90% occurring once. The source material was PBMCs or T cells enriched from blood (not recorded which). All receptors come from a woman under 40 with acute COVID-19. CDR3s include the opening cysteine and the closing phenylalanine or tryptophan. A D gene is named only where the DNA matches it firmly. Expanded clones are given a class, and other clones once, few, many or no size at all.

d_gene	j_gene	abundance	v_gene	CDR3aa	CDR3nt
TRBD1	TRBJ2-7	-	TRBV4-1	CASSQETGDYEQYF	TGCGCCAGCAGCCAGGAGACAGGGGACTACGAGCAGTACTTC
TRBD1	TRBJ2-4	-	TRBV7-2	CASSPKDRPTLKNIQYF	TGTGCCAGCAGCCCTAAGGACAGGCCTACCCTAAAAAACATTCAGTACTTC
-	TRBJ2-3	once	TRBV29-1	CSVEDLQATDTQYF	TGCAGCGTTGAAGATTTACAGGCCACAGATACGCAGTATTTT
TRBD2	TRBJ2-1	-	TRBV27	CASSLRGLGANEQFF	TGTGCCAGCAGTTTAAGAGGACTAGGTGCGAATGAGCAGTTCTTC
TRBD2	TRBJ2-1	-	TRBV7-2	CASSFGGRAVEQFF	TGTGCCAGCAGCTTTGGCGGGAGGGCCGTTGAGCAGTTCTTC
TRBD1	TRBJ2-7	-	TRBV4-1	CASSLGQGAYEQYF	TGCGCCAGCAGCCTGGGACAGGGCGCCTACGAGCAGTACTTC
TRBD1	TRBJ1-2	-	TRBV7-2	CASSLTGTGVYGYTF	TGTGCCAGCAGCCTAACCGGGACAGGGGTTTATGGCTACACCTTC
TRBD1	TRBJ2-3	-	TRBV6-5	CASSSTGIDTQYF	TGTGCCAGCAGTTCGACAGGGATAGATACGCAGTATTTT
TRBD1	TRBJ1-4	few	TRBV27	CASRGTDEKLFF	TGTGCCAGCAGGGGGACAGACGAAAAACTGTTTTTT
TRBD2	TRBJ2-1	once	TRBV3-1/TRBV3-2	CASSPGTSGISYNEQFF	TGTGCCAGCAGCCCGGGGACTAGCGGAATTTCCTACAATGAGCAGTTCTTC
TRBD2	TRBJ2-3	-	TRBV4-3	CASSQLAGTDTQYF	TGCGCCAGCAGCCAGCTAGCGGGCACAGATACGCAGTATTTT
TRBD1	TRBJ2-3	-	TRBV25-1	CASSESAGGSLTDTQYF	TGTGCCAGCAGTGAATCCGCAGGGGGTTCCCTCACAGATACGCAGTATTTT
-	TRBJ1-1	-	TRBV11-2	CASSFTGQSMNTEAFF	TGTGCCAGCAGCTTTACAGGACAGAGCATGAACACTGAAGCTTTCTTT
TRBD2	TRBJ2-1	-	TRBV30	CAWSVLKRGNEQFF	TGTGCCTGGAGTGTACTGAAGCGGGGCAATGAGCAGTTCTTC
-	TRBJ1-1	-	TRBV2	CASKNQVNTEAFF	TGTGCCAGCAAGAACCAGGTGAACACTGAAGCTTTCTTT
TRBD1	TRBJ1-2	once	TRBV10-3	CAISESPDRGPYGYTF	TGTGCCATCAGTGAGTCGCCTGACAGGGGACCTTATGGCTACACCTTC
-	TRBJ2-7	-	TRBV6-2/TRBV6-3	CASSYSPDTNYEQYF	TGTGCCAGCAGTTACTCACCAGATACAAACTACGAGCAGTACTTC
-	TRBJ1-2	-	TRBV6-1	CASSETLGDGYTF	TGTGCCAGCAGTGAAACATTAGGGGATGGCTACACCTTC
TRBD2	TRBJ2-1	-	TRBV29-1	CSVAGGSGRYYNEQFF	TGCAGCGTTGCCGGTGGTAGCGGGAGGTACTACAATGAGCAGTTCTTC
TRBD2	TRBJ2-2	-	TRBV4-2	CASSQGASGKLTGELFF	TGTGCCAGCAGCCAGGGGGCTAGCGGGAAGCTCACCGGGGAGCTGTTTTTT
TRBD1	TRBJ2-7	-	TRBV6-4	CASGTGGFGEQYF	TGTGCCAGCGGGACAGGGGGCTTCGGGGAGCAGTACTTC
TRBD2	TRBJ2-1	-	TRBV4-1	CASSQGPSGIIGYNEQFF	TGCGCCAGCAGCCAAGGGCCTAGCGGGATTATAGGGTACAATGAGCAGTTCTTC
-	TRBJ1-3	once	TRBV2	CASSEALRWDNSGNTIYF	TGTGCCAGCAGTGAAGCGCTTCGTTGGGACAACTCTGGAAACACCATATATTTT
TRBD1	TRBJ1-5	-	TRBV25-1	CASRPGTGTWMQPQHF	TGTGCCAGCAGACCGGGGACAGGGACATGGATGCAGCCCCAGCATTTT
-	TRBJ1-2	-	TRBV6-4	CASSERSTGGFYGYTF	TGTGCCAGCAGTGAAAGGTCGACAGGAGGCTTCTATGGCTACACCTTC
TRBD2	TRBJ2-1	-	TRBV10-3	CAISPVEREDEQFF	TGTGCCATCAGCCCCGTGGAGCGGGAGGATGAGCAGTTCTTC
-	TRBJ1-3	-	TRBV3-1/TRBV3-2	CASSPDTSSGNTIYF	TGTGCCAGCAGCCCGGACACGAGCTCTGGAAACACCATATATTTT
TRBD2	TRBJ2-3	-	TRBV7-9	CASNGLVVADTQYF	TGTGCCAGCAACGGACTAGTTGTTGCAGATACGCAGTATTTT
TRBD1	TRBJ1-1	-	TRBV3-1/TRBV3-2	CASSQVRGTEAFF	TGTGCCAGCAGCCAAGTCAGGGGGACTGAAGCTTTCTTT
TRBD1	TRBJ1-4	-	TRBV19	CASQGQANEKLFF	TGTGCCAGCCAGGGACAGGCTAATGAAAAACTGTTTTTT
-	TRBJ2-7	-	TRBV7-2	CASSLVLGSGHEQYF	TGTGCCAGCAGCTTAGTTCTCGGGAGCGGCCACGAGCAGTACTTC